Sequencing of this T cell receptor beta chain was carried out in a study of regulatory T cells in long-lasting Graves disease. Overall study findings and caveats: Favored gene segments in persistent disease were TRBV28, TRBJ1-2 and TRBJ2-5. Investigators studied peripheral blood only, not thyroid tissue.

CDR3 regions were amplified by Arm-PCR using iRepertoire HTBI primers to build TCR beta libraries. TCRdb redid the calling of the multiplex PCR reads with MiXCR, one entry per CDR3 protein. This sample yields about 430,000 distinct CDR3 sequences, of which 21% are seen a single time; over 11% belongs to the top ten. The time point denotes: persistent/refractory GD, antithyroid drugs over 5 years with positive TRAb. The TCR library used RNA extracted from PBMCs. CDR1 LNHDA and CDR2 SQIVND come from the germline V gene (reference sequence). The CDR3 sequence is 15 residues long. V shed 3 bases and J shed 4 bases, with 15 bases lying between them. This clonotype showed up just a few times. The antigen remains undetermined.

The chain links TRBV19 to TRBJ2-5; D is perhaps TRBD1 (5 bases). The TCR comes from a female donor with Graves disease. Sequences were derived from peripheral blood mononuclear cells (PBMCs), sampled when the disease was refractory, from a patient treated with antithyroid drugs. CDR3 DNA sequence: TGTGCCAGTAGTATGGCCCGAAGGGGAAGAGAGACCCAGTACTTC. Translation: CASSMARRGRETQYF.